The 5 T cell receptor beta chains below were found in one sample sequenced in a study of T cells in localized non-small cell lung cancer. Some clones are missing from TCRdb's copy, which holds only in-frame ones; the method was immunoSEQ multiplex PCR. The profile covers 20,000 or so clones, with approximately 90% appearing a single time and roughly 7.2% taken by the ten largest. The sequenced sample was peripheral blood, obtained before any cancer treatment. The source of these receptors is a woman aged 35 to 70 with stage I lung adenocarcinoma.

The CDR3 DNA reads TGTGCCAGCAGCCCCCTACGGACAGGAGACACAGATACGCAGTATTTT. Translated: CASSPLRTGDTDTQYF. The chain joins TRBV7-2 to TRBJ2-3; 7 nucleotides agree with TRBD1. CDR1 is SGHTA, CDR2 FQGNSA, per germline. This CDR3 comprises 16 residues. Germline trimming cut 5 bases from V and 2 bases from J; bases unmatched to any gene: 10.

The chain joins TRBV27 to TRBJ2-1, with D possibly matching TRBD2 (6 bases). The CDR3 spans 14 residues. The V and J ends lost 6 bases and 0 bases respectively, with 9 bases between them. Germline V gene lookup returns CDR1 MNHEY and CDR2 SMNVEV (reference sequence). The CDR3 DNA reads TGTGCCAGCAGCTGGGGGGACTCCTACAATGAGCAGTTCTTC. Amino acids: CASSWGDSYNEQFF.

The CDR3 DNA reads TGTGCCAGCAGCTTAGAGTTAACCAAAAACATTCAGTACTTC. Protein sequence: CASSLELTKNIQYF. The chain joins TRBV11-2 to TRBJ2-4; no definite D call. Deletions cut 0 bases from V and 2 bases from J, with 5 bases between. Germline V lookup: CDR1 SGHAT, CDR2 FQNNGV. This CDR3 contains 14 residues.

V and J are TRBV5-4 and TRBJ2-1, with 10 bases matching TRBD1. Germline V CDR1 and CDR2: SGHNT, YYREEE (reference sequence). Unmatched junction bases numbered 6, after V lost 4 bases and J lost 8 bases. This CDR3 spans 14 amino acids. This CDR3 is CASSLGQGFDEQFF. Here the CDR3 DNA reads TGTGCCAGCAGCCTGGGACAGGGGTTCGATGAGCAGTTCTTC.

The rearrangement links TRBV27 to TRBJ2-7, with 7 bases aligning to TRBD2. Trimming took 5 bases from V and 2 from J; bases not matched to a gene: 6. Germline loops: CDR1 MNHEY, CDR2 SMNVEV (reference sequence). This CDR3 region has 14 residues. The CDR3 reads CASSPLALAYEQYF. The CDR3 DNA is TGTGCCAGCAGTCCACTAGCGCTTGCCTACGAGCAGTACTTC.